A selection of T cell receptor beta chains follows, all from one sample in a study of molecular identifiers for immune sequencing clone quantification. TCRdb reprocessed the PCR reads via MiXCR and lists one record per CDR3 protein. The sample lists about half a million distinct CDR3 sequences, less than 30% occurring once. Sequenced sample: naive CD8+ T cells from blood, with Jurkat cell RNA spiked in. These receptors came from a human donor in good health. Some libraries in this study had Jurkat cell RNA spiked in. The CDR3 runs from the conserved cysteine through the conserved F or W. A D gene is named only where the DNA matches it firmly. Rows may omit the clone size; those that give it use once, few, many or a size class.

abundance: NA
j_gene: TRBJ2-3
v_gene: TRBV27
d_gene: NA
CDR3nt: TGTGCCAGCAGTTCGGTCAAGGGGCCAACTAGCACAGATACGCAGTATTTT
CDR3aa: CASSSVKGPTSTDTQYF

abundance: NA
j_gene: TRBJ2-3
v_gene: TRBV2
d_gene: NA
CDR3nt: TGTGCCAGCAGTGAGCTCGGGGGGCCGACTAGCACAGATACGCAGTATTTT
CDR3aa: CASSELGGPTSTDTQYF

abundance: NA
j_gene: TRBJ1-5
v_gene: TRBV5-1
d_gene: NA
CDR3nt: TGCGCCAGCAGCTTTTCTCCGGAACCGCCGGACAGTCAGCCCCAGCATTTT
CDR3aa: CASSFSPEPPDSQPQHF

abundance: few
j_gene: TRBJ1-6
v_gene: TRBV5-1
d_gene: NA
CDR3nt: TGCGCCAGCAGCGAGGAACCGACAGCCGGATTACTAAATTCACCCCTCCACTTT
CDR3aa: CASSEEPTAGLLNSPLHF

abundance: few
j_gene: TRBJ1-1
v_gene: TRBV20-1
d_gene: NA
CDR3nt: TGCAGTGCTAGGTCCCGGTGGAGCACTGAAGCTTTCTTT
CDR3aa: CSARSRWSTEAFF

abundance: few
j_gene: TRBJ2-5
v_gene: TRBV6-2/TRBV6-3
d_gene: NA
CDR3nt: TGTGCCTCAGGGGAGGGGATCTCAGGAGAGACCCAGTACTTC
CDR3aa: CASGEGISGETQYF

abundance: few
j_gene: TRBJ2-1
v_gene: TRBV19
d_gene: TRBD1
CDR3nt: TGTGCCAGTAGTATCAGTAGCTTGGTTTATGGGACAGGGGAGTCCAATGAGCAGTTCTTC
CDR3aa: CASSISSLVYGTGESNEQFF

abundance: many
j_gene: TRBJ1-1
v_gene: TRBV7-2
d_gene: TRBD1
CDR3nt: TGTGCCAGCACCGAATGGGAGGGGGCCGGCACTGAAGCTTTCTTT
CDR3aa: CASTEWEGAGTEAFF

abundance: NA
j_gene: TRBJ1-6
v_gene: TRBV20-1
d_gene: NA
CDR3nt: TGCAGTGCACAGTCTTATAATTCACCCCTCCACTTT
CDR3aa: CSAQSYNSPLHF

abundance: many
j_gene: TRBJ2-7
v_gene: TRBV10-3
d_gene: TRBD1
CDR3nt: TGTGCCATCAGACCCGGGACAGGCTCCTACGAGCAGTACTTC
CDR3aa: CAIRPGTGSYEQYF

abundance: few
j_gene: TRBJ2-7
v_gene: TRBV20-1
d_gene: NA
CDR3nt: TGCAGTGCTAGAATATTTCAGACCAACTCCTACGAGCAGTACTTC
CDR3aa: CSARIFQTNSYEQYF

abundance: NA
j_gene: TRBJ2-1
v_gene: TRBV7-8
d_gene: NA
CDR3nt: TGTGCCAGCAGCATAGTTGCAGGCGCGACCTACAATGAGCAGTTCTTC
CDR3aa: CASSIVAGATYNEQFF

abundance: many
j_gene: TRBJ1-5
v_gene: TRBV6-6
d_gene: NA
CDR3nt: TGTGCCGCCGAGGGCACCGATAGCAATCAGCCCCAGCATTTT
CDR3aa: CAAEGTDSNQPQHF

abundance: NA
j_gene: TRBJ2-6
v_gene: TRBV9
d_gene: NA
CDR3nt: TGTGCCAGCAGCCCCGGGCAGTCTGGGGCCAACGTCCTGACTTTC
CDR3aa: CASSPGQSGANVLTF

abundance: few
j_gene: TRBJ1-4
v_gene: TRBV9
d_gene: NA
CDR3nt: TGTGCCAGCAGCGTAGAGGACGTTGCAACTAATGAAAAACTGTTTTTT
CDR3aa: CASSVEDVATNEKLFF

abundance: few
j_gene: TRBJ1-3
v_gene: TRBV13
d_gene: TRBD1
CDR3nt: TGTGCCAGCAGCTTATGGTTCCAGGGACAGGGCGCCGGAAACACCATATATTTT
CDR3aa: CASSLWFQGQGAGNTIYF

abundance: NA
j_gene: TRBJ2-2
v_gene: TRBV4-1
d_gene: TRBD2
CDR3nt: TGCGCCAGCAGCCAAGAGTTTCCTAGCGGCTCCGGGGAGCTGTTTTTT
CDR3aa: CASSQEFPSGSGELFF

abundance: few
j_gene: TRBJ2-7
v_gene: TRBV4-1
d_gene: NA
CDR3nt: TGCGCCAGCAGCGAAGCCCGGACAGACGGTGGCGAGCAGTACTTC
CDR3aa: CASSEARTDGGEQYF

abundance: few
j_gene: TRBJ2-2
v_gene: TRBV12-3/TRBV12-4
d_gene: NA
CDR3nt: TGTGCCAGCACCCAGGGCAGTGGCCCCGGGGAGCTGTTTTTT
CDR3aa: CASTQGSGPGELFF

abundance: few
j_gene: TRBJ2-3
v_gene: TRBV13
d_gene: TRBD1
CDR3nt: TGTGCCAGCAGCCCCCGGGACAGGGTAACAGATACGCAGTATTTT
CDR3aa: CASSPRDRVTDTQYF

abundance: few
j_gene: TRBJ2-7
v_gene: TRBV27
d_gene: TRBD2
CDR3nt: TGTGCCAGCAGTCTACTCCTAGCGGGAGGTCCCCACGAGCAGTACTTC
CDR3aa: CASSLLLAGGPHEQYF

abundance: few
j_gene: TRBJ2-2
v_gene: TRBV5-1
d_gene: NA
CDR3nt: TGCGCCAGCAGCACTTGGGACGCCGGGGAGCTGTTTTTT
CDR3aa: CASSTWDAGELFF

abundance: NA
j_gene: TRBJ1-3
v_gene: TRBV21-1
d_gene: NA
CDR3nt: TGTGCCAGCAGCCAAAGGCCACGACGTGTCGAGAACACCATATATTTT
CDR3aa: CASSQRPRRVENTIYF

abundance: many
j_gene: TRBJ1-2
v_gene: TRBV6-5
d_gene: NA
CDR3nt: TGTGCCAGCAGTTACGCCTACCACCCCAATGGCTACACCTTC
CDR3aa: CASSYAYHPNGYTF

abundance: NA
j_gene: TRBJ2-3
v_gene: TRBV6-1
d_gene: TRBD1
CDR3nt: TGTGCCAGCAGTGAGGGACAGGGGGCCCCAGATACGCAGTATTTT
CDR3aa: CASSEGQGAPDTQYF

abundance: many
j_gene: TRBJ2-7
v_gene: TRBV28
d_gene: TRBD2
CDR3nt: TGTGCCAGCAGTGAGGGGCCGGGACTAGCCTACGAGCAGTACTTC
CDR3aa: CASSEGPGLAYEQYF

abundance: few
j_gene: TRBJ1-5
v_gene: TRBV7-8
d_gene: NA
CDR3nt: TGTGCCAGCAGCTTAGTGCGTACACCTCGGCTCCCCCAGCATTTT
CDR3aa: CASSLVRTPRLPQHF

abundance: NA
j_gene: TRBJ1-6
v_gene: TRBV30
d_gene: NA
CDR3nt: TGTGCCTCCAATTCACCCCTCCACTTT
CDR3aa: CASNSPLHF

abundance: NA
j_gene: TRBJ1-5
v_gene: TRBV30
d_gene: TRBD1
CDR3nt: TGTGCCTGGAGCGACACAGGGGTTGACCAGCCCCAGCATTTT
CDR3aa: CAWSDTGVDQPQHF

abundance: NA
j_gene: TRBJ2-7
v_gene: TRBV27
d_gene: NA
CDR3nt: TGTGCCAGCAGTTTGGACGCGGCCTACTCCTACGAGCAGTACTTC
CDR3aa: CASSLDAAYSYEQYF

abundance: NA
j_gene: TRBJ2-7
v_gene: TRBV16
d_gene: TRBD2
CDR3nt: TGTGCCAGCAGCCAAACGACTAGCGGGAGAGGTGAGCAGTACTTC
CDR3aa: CASSQTTSGRGEQYF

abundance: many
j_gene: TRBJ2-3
v_gene: TRBV5-6
d_gene: NA
CDR3nt: TGTGCCAGCAGCCCGGGTTGGGACCCAGATACGCAGTATTTT
CDR3aa: CASSPGWDPDTQYF

abundance: NA
j_gene: TRBJ2-3
v_gene: TRBV7-9
d_gene: TRBD2
CDR3nt: TGTGCCAGCAGCCCGGGACTAGCGGGAGGGCCGGCGACAGATACGCAGTATTTT
CDR3aa: CASSPGLAGGPATDTQYF

abundance: many
j_gene: TRBJ2-7
v_gene: TRBV20-1
d_gene: NA
CDR3nt: TGCAGTGCTAGAATGCTAGATACCTACGAGCAGTACTTC
CDR3aa: CSARMLDTYEQYF

abundance: NA
j_gene: TRBJ1-6
v_gene: TRBV12-3/TRBV12-4
d_gene: NA
CDR3nt: TGTGCCAGCAGTTTCGGCCAGGGTTTTTCCTATAATTCACCCCTCCACTTT
CDR3aa: CASSFGQGFSYNSPLHF

abundance: many
j_gene: TRBJ2-2
v_gene: TRBV29-1
d_gene: TRBD2
CDR3nt: TGCAGCGTATCGGGACTAGCGGGAGGGCCCGGGGAGCTGTTTTTT
CDR3aa: CSVSGLAGGPGELFF

abundance: NA
j_gene: TRBJ1-1
v_gene: TRBV13
d_gene: NA
CDR3nt: TGTGCCAGCAGCTCCCCGGGACTCTCGATCGGTGAAGCTTTCTTT
CDR3aa: CASSSPGLSIGEAFF

abundance: NA
j_gene: TRBJ2-1
v_gene: TRBV11-2
d_gene: TRBD1
CDR3nt: TGTGCCAGCAGCCGGGACAGCTCAAACCGGTACAATGAGCAGTTCTTC
CDR3aa: CASSRDSSNRYNEQFF

abundance: many
j_gene: TRBJ1-1
v_gene: TRBV28
d_gene: TRBD1
CDR3nt: TGTGCCAGCAGTTCGGACAGGGAAGCTTTCTTT
CDR3aa: CASSSDREAFF

abundance: NA
j_gene: TRBJ1-4
v_gene: TRBV30
d_gene: NA
CDR3nt: TGTGCCTGGAGTCCCGCAGGCGGCCCGATTGCAACTAATGAAAAACTGTTTTTT
CDR3aa: CAWSPAGGPIATNEKLFF

abundance: NA
j_gene: TRBJ2-1
v_gene: TRBV5-4
d_gene: NA
CDR3nt: TGTGCCAGCAGCTGGACGGATAATGAGCAGTTCTTC
CDR3aa: CASSWTDNEQFF

abundance: NA
j_gene: TRBJ1-5
v_gene: TRBV30
d_gene: TRBD1
CDR3nt: TGTGCCTGGAGTGGGGCCGGGGACAGGGGCAATCAGCCCCAGCATTTT
CDR3aa: CAWSGAGDRGNQPQHF

abundance: few
j_gene: TRBJ2-3
v_gene: TRBV11-2
d_gene: NA
CDR3nt: TGTGCCAGCAGCTTAGTCTCCGCAGTTAGAGATACGCAGTATTTT
CDR3aa: CASSLVSAVRDTQYF

abundance: many
j_gene: TRBJ2-3
v_gene: TRBV20-1
d_gene: NA
CDR3nt: TGCAGTGCCCCAGGGTTCCCAGATACGCAGTATTTT
CDR3aa: CSAPGFPDTQYF

abundance: NA
j_gene: TRBJ1-1
v_gene: TRBV5-6
d_gene: NA
CDR3nt: TGTGCCAGCAGCTTGGACGGACACTTTGAAGCTTTCTTT
CDR3aa: CASSLDGHFEAFF

abundance: few
j_gene: TRBJ2-1
v_gene: TRBV18
d_gene: NA
CDR3nt: TGTGCCAGCTCACCCGTCCCTCCTAGCACATCCTACAATGAGCAGTTCTTC
CDR3aa: CASSPVPPSTSYNEQFF

abundance: few
j_gene: TRBJ2-2
v_gene: TRBV5-4
d_gene: NA
CDR3nt: TGTGCCAGCAGTCACAACACCGGGGAGCTGTTTTTT
CDR3aa: CASSHNTGELFF

abundance: many
j_gene: TRBJ1-4
v_gene: TRBV20-1
d_gene: TRBD1
CDR3nt: TGCAGTGCTGCCCGGACAGGGGGAATTAATGAAAAACTGTTTTTT
CDR3aa: CSAARTGGINEKLFF

abundance: NA
j_gene: TRBJ1-1
v_gene: TRBV9
d_gene: NA
CDR3nt: TGTGCCAGCAGCGTAGAGGGCGAGACTGAAGCTTTCTTT
CDR3aa: CASSVEGETEAFF

abundance: many
j_gene: TRBJ1-5
v_gene: TRBV28
d_gene: NA
CDR3nt: TGTGCCAGTACCTACAGGGGCAATCAGCCCCAGCATTTT
CDR3aa: CASTYRGNQPQHF

abundance: NA
j_gene: TRBJ2-7
v_gene: TRBV2
d_gene: NA
CDR3nt: TGTGCCAGCAGCATTCCTACAGGCCCCGCAATCTACGAGCAGTACTTC
CDR3aa: CASSIPTGPAIYEQYF

abundance: NA
j_gene: TRBJ2-3
v_gene: TRBV19
d_gene: TRBD2
CDR3nt: TGTGCCAGTAGTATGTTCGAACTAGCGGGGAGCACAGATACGCAGTATTTT
CDR3aa: CASSMFELAGSTDTQYF

abundance: many
j_gene: TRBJ2-7
v_gene: TRBV7-6
d_gene: TRBD2
CDR3nt: TGTGCCAGCAGCCGTGGACTAGCGGACGAGCAGTACTTC
CDR3aa: CASSRGLADEQYF

abundance: many
j_gene: TRBJ1-1
v_gene: TRBV4-3
d_gene: NA
CDR3nt: TGCGCCAGCAGCCAGTCAGGACGGGCCAAGAACACTGAAGCTTTCTTT
CDR3aa: CASSQSGRAKNTEAFF

abundance: few
j_gene: TRBJ2-5
v_gene: TRBV27
d_gene: TRBD2
CDR3nt: TGTGCCAGCAGTTTTGCGGGAGGGAAACAAGAGACCCAGTACTTC
CDR3aa: CASSFAGGKQETQYF